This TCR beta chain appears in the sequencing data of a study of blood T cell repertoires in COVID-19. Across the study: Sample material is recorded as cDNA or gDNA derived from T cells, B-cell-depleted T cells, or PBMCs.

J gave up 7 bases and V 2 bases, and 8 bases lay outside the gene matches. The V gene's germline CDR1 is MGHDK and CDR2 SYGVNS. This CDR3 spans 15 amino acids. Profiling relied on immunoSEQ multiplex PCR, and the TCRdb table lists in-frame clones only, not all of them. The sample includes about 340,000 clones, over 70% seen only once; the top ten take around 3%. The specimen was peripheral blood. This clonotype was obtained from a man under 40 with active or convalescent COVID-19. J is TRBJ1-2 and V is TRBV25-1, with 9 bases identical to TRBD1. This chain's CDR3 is CASSERTGEGGGYTF. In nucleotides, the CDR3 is TGTGCCAGCAGTGAACGGACAGGGGAAGGAGGTGGCTACACCTTC.